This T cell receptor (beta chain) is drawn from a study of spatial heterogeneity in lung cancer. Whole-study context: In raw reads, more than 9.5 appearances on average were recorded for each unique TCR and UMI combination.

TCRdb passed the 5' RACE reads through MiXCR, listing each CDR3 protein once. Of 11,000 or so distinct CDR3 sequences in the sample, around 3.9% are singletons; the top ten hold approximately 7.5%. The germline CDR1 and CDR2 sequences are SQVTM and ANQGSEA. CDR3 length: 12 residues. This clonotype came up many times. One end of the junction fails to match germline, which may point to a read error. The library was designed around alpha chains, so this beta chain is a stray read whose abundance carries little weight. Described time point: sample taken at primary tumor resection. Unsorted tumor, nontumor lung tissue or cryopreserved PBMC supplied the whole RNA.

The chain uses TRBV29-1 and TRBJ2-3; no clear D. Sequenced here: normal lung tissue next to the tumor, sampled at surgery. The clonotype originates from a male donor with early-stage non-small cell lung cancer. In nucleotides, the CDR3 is TGCAGCGTTGAACCGCTTCGAGTGCAGGCGAATTTT. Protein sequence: CSVEPLRVQANF.